The 10 T cell receptor beta chains below come from one sample, sequenced in a study of blood T cell repertoires in COVID-19 (dated by TCRdb to the early 2020s). Libraries came from the immunoSEQ multiplex PCR assay. The immuneACCESS repertoire file appears here via TCRdb, limited to in-frame rearrangements. These files lack a portion of the clones; in checked studies, under half of the deficit traces to unresolved V genes, and the cause of the others is not known. Recorded for this sample are fewer than 250,000 clones; roughly 80% of them occurred a single time. The ten largest clones add up to about 10% of the sample. The sequencing sample was made of peripheral blood. These receptors all come from an elderly woman with acute or convalescent COVID-19.

The V call is TRBV5-1, the J call TRBJ2-4; 12 bases are a match to TRBD2. J lost 0 bases, V lost 0 bases, and 7 bases had no gene match. The CDR3 totals 19 residues. Germline-derived CDR1 and CDR2 are SGHRS and YFSETQ. The CDR3 sequence is CASSLVLAGGAGAKNIQYF. The DNA for the CDR3 is TGCGCCAGCAGCTTGGTACTAGCGGGAGGAGCGGGAGCCAAAAACATTCAGTACTTC. Full variable domain (outside the CDR3, taken from reference TRBV5-1 and TRBJ2-4): KAGVTQTPRYLIKTRGQQVTLSCSPISGHRSVSWYQQTPGQGLQFLFEYFSETQRNKGNFPGRFSGRQFSNSRSEMNVSTLELGDSALYLCASSLVLAGGAGAKNIQYFGAGTRLSVL.

V and J are TRBV11-3 and TRBJ1-2; the match to TRBD1 covers 12 bases. CDR3 length: 16 residues. CDR1 SGHNT and CDR2 YENEEA come from the germline V gene. The ends lost 1 base at V and 8 bases at J; junction bases unmatched: 8. The CDR3 spells CASSLGPGQGAWGYTF. CDR3 in DNA: TGTGCCAGCAGCTTAGGTCCGGGACAGGGGGCGTGGGGCTACACCTTC.

V gene TRBV6-5 combines with J gene TRBJ2-7; 8 bases align to TRBD1. There are 15 residues in the CDR3. Germline CDR1 MNHEY, CDR2 SVGAGI. V was pared by 5 bases and J by 0 bases, with 6 bases of the junction left unmatched. The CDR3 region has the DNA TGTGCCAGCAGTCGGGACAGGACGAACTCCTACGAGCAGTACTTC. Its protein product is CASSRDRTNSYEQYF.

The CDR3 nucleotides are TGTGCCAGCAGCTTAGTGTCGATGGGACATGCTGGAAACACCATATATTTT. It is translated as CASSLVSMGHAGNTIYF. The gene calls are TRBV11-3 and TRBJ1-3; tentatively, D is TRBD1 (6 bases). This CDR3 comprises 17 residues. Trimming stripped 1 base from V and 2 bases from J, with 15 bases between. Germline-derived CDR1 and CDR2 are SGHNT and YENEEA.

V gene TRBV4-1 combines with J gene TRBJ2-7, with a weak D call TRBD2 (5 bases). The CDR3 has 15 residues. In germline, CDR1 is MGHRA, CDR2 YSYEKL. V lost 0 bases, J lost 6 bases, and 15 bases lay in between. CDR3 in DNA: TGCGCCAGCAGCCAAGAGCCAGCGGTTGAAGGCGAGCAGTACTTC. The encoded protein is CASSQEPAVEGEQYF.

This clone showed up just once. This chain links TRBV5-4 with TRBJ1-3; 10 nucleotides line up with TRBD1. The CDR3 sequence is 15 residues long. CDR1 SGHNT and CDR2 YYREEE come from the germline V gene (reference sequence). V shed 3 bases and J 6 bases; nucleotides not matched to a gene: 6. Here the CDR3 reads CASSYDRGLINTIYF. The DNA for the CDR3 is TGTGCCAGCAGCTACGACAGGGGGCTAATAAACACCATATATTTT.

This clone has a single count. This chain links TRBV3-1 (or the pseudogene TRBV3-2) with TRBJ1-3; 11 bases are shared with TRBD1. The ends lost 0 bases at V and 11 bases at J; junction bases unmatched: 6. The germline gives CDR1 LGHDT, CDR2 YNNKEL (reference sequence). This CDR3 region has 15 residues. CDR3 region: CASSQEVDRGRSIYF. Here the CDR3 DNA reads TGTGCCAGCAGCCAAGAAGTGGACAGGGGGCGTTCCATATATTTT.

The chain has TRBV6-2 or TRBV6-3 and TRBJ2-1; TRBD1 agrees at 7 bases. The CDR3 is made up of 16 amino acids. V was pared by 4 bases and J by 8 bases, with 14 bases of the junction left unmatched. Germline CDR1 reads MNHEY; CDR2 reads SVGEGT. The CDR3 protein is CASSSQVKGARDEQFF. The CDR3 DNA sequence: TGTGCCAGCAGTTCCCAGGTGAAGGGGGCTCGGGATGAGCAGTTCTTC.

This clone was picked up one time. This chain joins TRBV30 and TRBJ1-4; a possible D gene is TRBD1 (5 bases). V was cut by 3 bases and J by 8 bases, with 13 bases left in between. The CDR3 is 13 residues long. Germline assignment: CDR1 GTSNPN and CDR2 SVGIG (reference sequence). The CDR3: CAWRTRGGEKLFF. The CDR3 DNA reads TGTGCCTGGAGGACAAGGGGTGGGGAAAAACTGTTTTTT.

J is TRBJ1-1 and V is TRBV19; TRBD1 matches 11 bases. The CDR3 is 14 residues long. Trimming removed 6 bases from V and 7 bases from J; junction bases left unmatched: 7. Per the germline V gene, CDR1 is LNHDA and CDR2 is SQIVND (reference sequence). The chain's CDR3 is CASRNQGTGGEAFF. CDR3 coding DNA: TGTGCCAGTAGAAACCAGGGGACAGGGGGTGAAGCTTTCTTT.